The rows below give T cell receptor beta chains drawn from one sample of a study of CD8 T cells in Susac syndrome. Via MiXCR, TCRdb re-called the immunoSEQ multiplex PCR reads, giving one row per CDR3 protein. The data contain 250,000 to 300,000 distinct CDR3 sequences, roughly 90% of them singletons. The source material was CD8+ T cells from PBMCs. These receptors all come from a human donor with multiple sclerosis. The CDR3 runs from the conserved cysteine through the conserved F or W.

CASSPRTGGESGYTF	TRBV9	TRBJ1-2
CASSQDRGTPSGANVLTF	TRBV4-3	TRBJ2-6
CASSLGGAGARTDTQYF	TRBV5-4	TRBJ2-3
CASSLGVAGVNEQFF	TRBV27	TRBJ2-1
CASSLQGRDQPQHF	TRBV6-6	TRBJ1-5
CSAALGDRGYEQYF	TRBV20-1	TRBJ2-7
CASSLVGRGQNNEQFF	TRBV5-1	TRBJ2-1
CASSQVGPLTGANVLTF	TRBV4-3	TRBJ2-6
CATSASLSGEQYF	TRBV24-1	TRBJ2-7
CSAGTGGQYF	TRBV20-1	TRBJ2-7
CSARDLGTEETQYF	TRBV20-1	TRBJ2-5
CSARGLKTYEQYF	TRBV20-1	TRBJ2-7
CSATLGMPGELFF	TRBV20-1	TRBJ2-2
CASSPSLTQVGTGELFF	TRBV7-3	TRBJ2-2
CASSYLGRAYTF	TRBV5-1	TRBJ1-2
CASSAVVGQPQHF	TRBV19	TRBJ1-5
CASSPQADTGELFF	TRBV6-2/TRBV6-3	TRBJ2-2
CASSFSRGLQPQHF	TRBV5-6	TRBJ1-5
CASSLGRARGEQFF	TRBV6-2/TRBV6-3	TRBJ2-1
CASSLVLTPIETQYF	TRBV5-1	TRBJ2-5
CSVPGGVNTEAFF	TRBV29-1	TRBJ1-1
CSANTFISYNEQFF	TRBV20-1	TRBJ2-1
CASSLVAGAYETQYF	TRBV5-4	TRBJ2-5
CSATGGETYEQYF	TRBV20-1	TRBJ2-7
CASNQAGLAGGNEQFF	TRBV6-2/TRBV6-3	TRBJ2-1
CSARYFGMNTEAFF	TRBV20-1	TRBJ1-1